This TCR beta chain was captured by sequencing in a study of blood T cell repertoires in COVID-19. The wider study: Spain, Italy and the United States supplied samples that represented acute and convalescent COVID-19. PBMCs, B-cell-depleted T cells, or T cells were the source of the cDNA or gDNA that made up the material.

J lost 1 base, V lost 4 bases, and 1 base had no gene match. The CDR3 extends over 15 amino acids. CDR1 SGHNT and CDR2 YYREEE come from the germline V gene (reference sequence). In the study's own analysis: Estimation of nucleated cell counts was performed using reference gene primer amplification. The assay was immunoSEQ multiplex PCR, and TCRdb's table has in-frame clones only and misses some. The V and J calls and clone size were taken over from that table, and D and trimming were inferred from the DNA. This table has approximately 170,000 clones, around 81% appearing once. This clone was seen a single time.

The specimen sequenced was peripheral blood. The chain joins TRBV5-4 to TRBJ2-6; 8 bases are a match to TRBD1. The clonotype originates from a man aged 60-69 years with active or convalescent COVID-19. Written as DNA, the CDR3 is TGTGCCAGCAGCCGGACAGGGTCTGGGGCCAACGTCCTGACTTTC. This sequence encodes CASSRTGSGANVLTF.